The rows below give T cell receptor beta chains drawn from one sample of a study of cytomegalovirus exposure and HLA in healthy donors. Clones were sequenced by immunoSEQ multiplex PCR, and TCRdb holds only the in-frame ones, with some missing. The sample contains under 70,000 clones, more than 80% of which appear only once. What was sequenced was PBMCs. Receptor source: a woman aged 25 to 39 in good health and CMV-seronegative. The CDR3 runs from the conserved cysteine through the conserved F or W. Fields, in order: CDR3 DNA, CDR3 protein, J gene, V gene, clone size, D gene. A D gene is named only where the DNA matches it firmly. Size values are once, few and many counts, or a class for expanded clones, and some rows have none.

TGTGCCAGCATTCGGGACATACGGATAGATACGCAGTATTTT | CASIRDIRIDTQYF | TRBJ2-3 | TRBV2 | - | -
TGTGCCAGTAGTATTTTGGACAGGTCTCTCTATGGCTACACCTTC | CASSILDRSLYGYTF | TRBJ1-2 | TRBV19 | - | TRBD1
TGCGCCAGCAGGAGGACAGGGGACTATGGCTACACCTTC | CASRRTGDYGYTF | TRBJ1-2 | TRBV10-2 | - | TRBD1
TGTGCCATCAGTGCCGACGATGGGCCCGGGGAGCTGTTTTTT | CAISADDGPGELFF | TRBJ2-2 | TRBV10-3 | - | -
TGTGCCAGCAGTGAAGTCAGGGGGGAAAATCAGCCCCAGCATTTT | CASSEVRGENQPQHF | TRBJ1-5 | TRBV6-1 | once | TRBD1
TGTGCAAGTCGCTTAGAGGAGAGGACTGAAGCTTTCTTT | CASRLEERTEAFF | TRBJ1-1 | TRBV12-2 | - | -
TGCGCCAGCAGCACTGCTTCAGGGGCAACGAACACTGAAGCTTTCTTT | CASSTASGATNTEAFF | TRBJ1-1 | TRBV5-1 | - | -
TGTGCCAGTGGCGGGAGTTGGGACACAGATACGCAGTATTTT | CASGGSWDTDTQYF | TRBJ2-3 | TRBV19 | few | TRBD2
TGTGCCAGCAGCTCGCTGGTAGCGGGAGGAACCGGGGAGCTGTTTTTT | CASSSLVAGGTGELFF | TRBJ2-2 | TRBV11-2 | once | TRBD2
TGTGCCAGTAGTCCCGCGGCAGGGGCGGTTGGCATTCAGTACTTC | CASSPAAGAVGIQYF | TRBJ2-4 | TRBV19 | once | -
TGTGCCAGCAGTCTTGAAGGGGGGACAGGAGATGGGCAGTACTTC | CASSLEGGTGDGQYF | TRBJ2-7 | TRBV6-1 | - | TRBD1
TGTGCCAGCAGCGTAGATAGCGGGTCCTCCTACGAGCAGTACTTC | CASSVDSGSSYEQYF | TRBJ2-7 | TRBV9 | - | TRBD2
TGCGCCAGCAGCCAAGATTCAAATTCACTAGCGGGAGGAGATACGCAGTATTTT | CASSQDSNSLAGGDTQYF | TRBJ2-3 | TRBV4-3 | - | TRBD2
TGTGCCAGCAGTTTGACCGACAGTGGAACGTCATACTACGAGCAGTACTTC | CASSLTDSGTSYYEQYF | TRBJ2-7 | TRBV28 | - | -
TGTGCCAGCAGTTACTCTCTCGGCCAAGAGACCCAGTACTTC | CASSYSLGQETQYF | TRBJ2-5 | TRBV6-5 | - | -
TGTGCCAGCAGCTTACCCATAGCGGGAGGCAATGAGCAGTTCTTC | CASSLPIAGGNEQFF | TRBJ2-1 | TRBV11-2 | - | TRBD2
TGTGCCAGCAGCTCCGGACAGGGGGGCTACACCTTC | CASSSGQGGYTF | TRBJ1-2 | TRBV9 | once | TRBD1
TGTGCCAGCAGCTTCGGGGTAGCTGGGGCCAACGTCCTGACTTTC | CASSFGVAGANVLTF | TRBJ2-6 | TRBV11-3 | - | -
TGTGCCAGCAGCAATTACAGGGGAAGCAGCGAGCAGTACTTC | CASSNYRGSSEQYF | TRBJ2-7 | TRBV7-9 | - | TRBD1
TGTGCCAGTAGCGATGAGGCGCGGGTGAACAATGAGCAGTTCTTC | CASSDEARVNNEQFF | TRBJ2-1 | TRBV19 | - | -
TGCAGCGTTCAAGGACTCACAGATACGCAGTATTTT | CSVQGLTDTQYF | TRBJ2-3 | TRBV29-1 | once | -
TGCGCCAGCAGCCACTCGGCTAGCGCTGTCAATGAGCAGTTCTTC | CASSHSASAVNEQFF | TRBJ2-1 | TRBV4-1 | - | -
TGTGCCAGCAGCTTAGCGGGACTCTACGAGCAGTACTTC | CASSLAGLYEQYF | TRBJ2-7 | TRBV11-3 | - | -
TGTGCCAGTAGCCCGACAGGGGGGGCGAACGAGCAGTACTTC | CASSPTGGANEQYF | TRBJ2-7 | TRBV19 | - | TRBD1
TGCGCCAGCAGCCCCCTGGACAGGGGAAATGAAAAACTGTTTTTT | CASSPLDRGNEKLFF | TRBJ1-4 | TRBV5-1 | few | TRBD1
TGTGCCAGCAGCGGACAGGGGTTGAACACTGAAGCTTTCTTT | CASSGQGLNTEAFF | TRBJ1-1 | TRBV9 | - | TRBD1
TGTGCCTGGAGCGCCCCCGGGACTTCCCTCTTC | CAWSAPGTSLF | TRBJ2-7 | TRBV30 | - | -
TGTGCCAGCAGTGATAGCGGGAGGGCCTACAATGAGCAGTTCTTC | CASSDSGRAYNEQFF | TRBJ2-1 | TRBV27 | once | TRBD2
TGTGCCAGCAGTGACGTTAGCGGGAGCTCCTACAATGAGCAGTTCTTC | CASSDVSGSSYNEQFF | TRBJ2-1 | TRBV6-4 | - | TRBD2
TGCGCCAGCAGTGACCGAGACAGGGTCACCACTGAAGCTTTCTTT | CASSDRDRVTTEAFF | TRBJ1-1 | TRBV10-1 | - | TRBD1
TGTGCCAGCAGAATAGCGGGAGGAACCTCAGATACGCAGTATTTT | CASRIAGGTSDTQYF | TRBJ2-3 | TRBV7-2 | - | TRBD2
TGTGCCAGTACTGAAGGGGGCGAGACCCAGTACTTC | CASTEGGETQYF | TRBJ2-5 | TRBV19 | - | TRBD1
TGTGCTAGTGGCTTATCCCTGACAGCCAACAATCAGCCCCAGCATTTT | CASGLSLTANNQPQHF | TRBJ1-5 | TRBV12-5 | - | -
TGTGCCAGCAGTGAAATAGACAGCCCCTACGAGCAGTACTTC | CASSEIDSPYEQYF | TRBJ2-7 | TRBV6-1 | - | -
TGTGCCTGGGGGACAGGGGAAAAACTGTTTTTT | CAWGTGEKLFF | TRBJ1-4 | TRBV30 | - | TRBD1
TGTGCCAGCAGCGCAACAGGGGCTTGGGATACGCAGTATTTT | CASSATGAWDTQYF | TRBJ2-3 | TRBV7-3 | - | TRBD1
TGTGCCCGGGGAGGGGTTTCGAACACTGAAGCTTTCTTT | CARGGVSNTEAFF | TRBJ1-1 | TRBV27 | - | -
TGTGCCTGGAGTGTACAACGGGGGGGCAACTATGGCTACACCTTC | CAWSVQRGGNYGYTF | TRBJ1-2 | TRBV30 | - | -
TGTGCCAGCAGAGGGGTTAGCCGGATCCTCTATGGCTACACCTTC | CASRGVSRILYGYTF | TRBJ1-2 | TRBV2 | - | -
TGTGCCAGCAGCCCCTTGGCGGGAGGGCCCGGTGAGCAGTTCTTC | CASSPLAGGPGEQFF | TRBJ2-1 | TRBV7-2 | - | TRBD2
TGTGCAAGTCGCTGGACTAGCGGGAGCTCACATTTT | CASRWTSGSSHF | TRBJ2-3 | TRBV12-2 | few | -
TGTGCCAGCACTCACCCCACCGGGTCAAAAGAGCAGTTCTTC | CASTHPTGSKEQFF | TRBJ2-1 | TRBV28 | - | -